The source of this T cell receptor beta chain is a study of blood T cells in healthy people across ages. General study points: Considered underestimates were the diversity estimates obtained from one million T cells. Unsorted PBMCs blocked a conclusive comparison of naive and antigen-experienced cells. Correlation between TCR beta diversity and naive T cell percentage was strong.

It was with a sample-barcoded 5' primer and a J-beta primer mix that a second PCR of about 6 to 11 cycles was run. In TCRdb, the 5' RACE reads were re-called with MiXCR into one record per CDR3 protein. The sample includes 1.5 million to 2 million distinct CDR3 sequences, 30% to 40% of them seen just once. Comment on this clonotype: Its antigen is currently unknown.

J lost 5 bases, V lost 2 bases, and 6 bases had no gene match. This CDR3 contains 17 residues. Germline V gene sequence: CDR1 SGHTA, CDR2 FQGTGA. Ten milliliters of peripheral blood were drawn from each donor into EDTA-treated tubes. This TCR was recovered from a human donor in good health. The sequenced material came from blood. The gene calls are TRBV7-3 and TRBJ2-1; 13 positions match TRBD2. In DNA, the CDR3 is TGTGCCAGCAGCTTAGATACTAGCGGGGGGGCCCACAATGAGCAGTTCTTC. Protein product: CASSLDTSGGAHNEQFF.